This T cell receptor beta chain is from a study of T cell responses to AZD1222 COVID-19 vaccine. Study-wide results and caveats: White British donors predominated, females outnumbered males, and clonal diversity was possibly underestimated. The study sampled repertoires only after the peak T cell response. A rise in Spike-specific TCR breadth and depth followed two AZD1222 doses.

Trimming pared 3 bases from V and 8 bases from J, leaving 7 bases between. The CDR3 sequence is 11 residues long. From germline, CDR1 is LNHDA and CDR2 SQIVND (reference sequence). Sequenced by immunoSEQ multiplex PCR; TCRdb stores in-frame clones only, minus some. The sample lists roughly 160,000 clones, 90% to 95% occurring once. Concerning this clone: The antigen is not known.

This receptor was taken from an adult in good health. Sequenced material: peripheral blood, taken on day 0 of AZD1222 vaccination. The J gene is TRBJ1-2, the V gene TRBV19; D unclear. In DNA form, the CDR3 reads TGTGCCAGTAGTATGACGATAGGCTACACCTTC. Encoded protein: CASSMTIGYTF.